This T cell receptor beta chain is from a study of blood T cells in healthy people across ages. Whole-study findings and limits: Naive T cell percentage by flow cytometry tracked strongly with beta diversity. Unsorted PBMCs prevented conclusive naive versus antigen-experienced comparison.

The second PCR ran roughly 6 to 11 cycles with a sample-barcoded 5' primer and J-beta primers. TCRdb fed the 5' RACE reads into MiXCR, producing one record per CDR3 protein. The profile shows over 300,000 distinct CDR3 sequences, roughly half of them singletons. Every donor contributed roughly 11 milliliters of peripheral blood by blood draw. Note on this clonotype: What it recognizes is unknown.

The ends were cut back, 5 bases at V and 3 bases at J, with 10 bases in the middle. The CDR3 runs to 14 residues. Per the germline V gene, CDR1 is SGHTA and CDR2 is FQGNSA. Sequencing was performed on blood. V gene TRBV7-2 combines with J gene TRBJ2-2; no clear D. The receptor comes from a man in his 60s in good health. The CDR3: CASSRSRHTGELFF. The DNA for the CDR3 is TGTGCCAGCAGCCGGAGCCGCCACACCGGGGAGCTGTTTTTT.